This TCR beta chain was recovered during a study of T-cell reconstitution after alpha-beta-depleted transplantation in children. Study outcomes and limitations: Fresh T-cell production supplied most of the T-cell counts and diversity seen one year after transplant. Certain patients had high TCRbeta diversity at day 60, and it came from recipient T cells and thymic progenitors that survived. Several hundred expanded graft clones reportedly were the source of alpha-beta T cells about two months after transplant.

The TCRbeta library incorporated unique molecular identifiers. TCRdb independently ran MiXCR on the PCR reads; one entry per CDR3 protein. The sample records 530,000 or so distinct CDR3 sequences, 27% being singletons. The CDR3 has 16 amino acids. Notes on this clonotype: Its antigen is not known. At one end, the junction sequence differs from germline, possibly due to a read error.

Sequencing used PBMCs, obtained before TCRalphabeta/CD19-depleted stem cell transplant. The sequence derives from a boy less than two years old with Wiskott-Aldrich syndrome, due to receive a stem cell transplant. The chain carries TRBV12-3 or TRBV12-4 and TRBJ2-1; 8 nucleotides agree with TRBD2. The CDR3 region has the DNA TGTCCCAGCAGTTTCAACAGGCGGGAGGAGGATAGTGAGCAGTTCTTC. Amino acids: CPSSFNRREEDSEQFF.